Here is one TCR beta chain with its context. The sample is drawn from a study of blood T cell repertoires in COVID-19. About the research overall: COVID-19 samples from acute and convalescent phases originated in the United States, Italy and Spain. Sources were T cells, B-cell-depleted T cells, or PBMCs; the material itself was cDNA or gDNA.

The table came from immunoSEQ multiplex PCR; TCRdb's copy has only in-frame clones and leaves some out. The table has about 250,000 clones, around 83% seen once; the top ten hold approximately 9.1%. The V gene's germline CDR1 is KGHSH and CDR2 LQKENI. J lost 6 bases, V lost 6 bases, and 6 bases had no gene match. The CDR3 contains 13 residues. The TCR comes from a man older than 75 with acute or convalescent COVID-19. Sequences were obtained from peripheral blood. This chain connects TRBV18 to TRBJ2-3, with 7 bases aligning to TRBD2. The CDR3 here is CASSPAGVDTQYF. The DNA of the CDR3 is TGTGCCAGCTCCCCCGCGGGAGTCGATACGCAGTATTTT. The whole variable domain, remainder taken from reference TRBV18 and TRBJ2-3, is NAGVMQNPRHLVRRRGQEARLRCSPMKGHSHVYWYRQLPEEGLKFMVYLQKENIIDESGMPKERFSAEFPKEGPSILRIQQVVRGDSAAYFCASSPAGVDTQYFGPGTRLTVL.